The present T cell receptor beta chain was sequenced within a study of OX40 agonist ivuxolimab in advanced cancers. Study background: Partial responses were achieved by three patients: one hepatocellular carcinoma, two cutaneous melanoma.

With regard to this clone: The antigen is not known.

Germline CDR1 SGHRS, CDR2 YFSETQ. V shed 4 bases and J shed 0 bases, with 26 bases lying between them. This CDR3 contains 21 residues. Study-wide results and caveats: At 0.1 to 3.0 mg/kg and by week 6, CD4+ and CD8+ T cells in the blood had expanded clonally. There were, on average, more expanded clones in CD8+ T cells than in CD4+.

Collection of blood occurred at baseline, at cycle 4 day 1, and at cycle 7 day 1. TCRdb's table, derived via immunoSEQ multiplex PCR, lists solely in-frame clones and lacks some. The sample gives about 75,000 clones, around 87% of which show up once; roughly 8% is in the top ten. The sequences come from CD4+ or CD8+ T cells sorted from blood, collected in a trial of the OX40 agonist ivuxolimab. The genes are TRBV5-1 and TRBJ1-6; D possibly corresponds to TRBD1 (5 bases). The receptor comes from an adult with an advanced solid tumor such as melanoma, head and neck, liver or kidney cancer. The CDR3 sequence is CASSLMLWAGSKGSYNSPLHF. DNA of the CDR3: TGCGCCAGCAGCCTGATGCTCTGGGCAGGGAGTAAGGGCTCCTATAATTCACCCCTCCACTTT.